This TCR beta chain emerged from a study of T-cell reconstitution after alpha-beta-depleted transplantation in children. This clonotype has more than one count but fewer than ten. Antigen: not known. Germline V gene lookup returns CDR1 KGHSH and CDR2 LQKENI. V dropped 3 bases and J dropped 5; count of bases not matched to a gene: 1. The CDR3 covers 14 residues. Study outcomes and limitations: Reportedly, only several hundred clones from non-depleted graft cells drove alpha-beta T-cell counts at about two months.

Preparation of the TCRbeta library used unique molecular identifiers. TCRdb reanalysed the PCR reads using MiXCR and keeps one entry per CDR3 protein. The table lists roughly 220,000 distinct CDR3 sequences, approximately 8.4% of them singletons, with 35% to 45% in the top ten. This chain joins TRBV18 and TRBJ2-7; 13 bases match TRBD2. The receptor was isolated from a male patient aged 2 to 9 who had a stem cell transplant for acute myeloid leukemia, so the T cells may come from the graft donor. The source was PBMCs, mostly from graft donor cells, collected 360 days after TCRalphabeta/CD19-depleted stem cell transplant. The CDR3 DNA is TGTGCCAGCTCACCCGGGACTAGCGGGAACGAGCAGTACTTC. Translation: CASSPGTSGNEQYF.